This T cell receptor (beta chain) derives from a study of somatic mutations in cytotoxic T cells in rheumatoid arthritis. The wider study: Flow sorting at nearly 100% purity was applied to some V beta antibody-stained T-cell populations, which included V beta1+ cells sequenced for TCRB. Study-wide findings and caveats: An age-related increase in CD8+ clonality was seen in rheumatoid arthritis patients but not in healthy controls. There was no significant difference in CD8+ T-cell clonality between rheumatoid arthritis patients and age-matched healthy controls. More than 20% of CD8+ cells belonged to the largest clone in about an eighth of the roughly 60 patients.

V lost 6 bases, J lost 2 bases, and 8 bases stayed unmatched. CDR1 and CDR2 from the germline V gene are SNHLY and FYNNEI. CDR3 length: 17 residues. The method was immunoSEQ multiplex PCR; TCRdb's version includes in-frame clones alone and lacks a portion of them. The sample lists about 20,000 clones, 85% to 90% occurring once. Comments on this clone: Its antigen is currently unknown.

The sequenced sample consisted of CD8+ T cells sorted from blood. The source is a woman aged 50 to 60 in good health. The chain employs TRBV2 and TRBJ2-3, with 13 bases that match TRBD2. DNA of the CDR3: TGTGCCAGCAGGGGGACTAGCGGGGACACTTACACAGATACGCAGTATTTT. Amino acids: CASRGTSGDTYTDTQYF. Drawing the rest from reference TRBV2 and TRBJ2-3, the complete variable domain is EPEVTQTPSHQVTQMGQEVILRCVPISNHLYFYWYRQILGQKVEFLVSFYNNEISEKSEIFDDQFSVERPDGSNFTLKIRSTKLEDSAMYFCASRGTSGDTYTDTQYFGPGTRLTVL.